This T cell receptor beta chain derives from a study of post-analysis software for immune sequencing data (dated by TCRdb to the mid-2010s). Some background on the complete study: Relapsing-remitting, secondary progressive and progressive-relapsing multiple sclerosis were recorded as disease courses, and subtype annotation was lacking for some patients. The patient repertoires were set against about 12 previously published healthy control repertoires from donors whose ages ranged from roughly 6 to 25 years. A subset of samples was prepared in parallel using single-end sample barcoding, then pooled and co-amplified after Illumina adapter ligation. Study-wide findings and limitations: Direct clustering with F measure revealed strong co-clustering of samples prepared in the same batch, which led to a batch-effect correction. Normalized Chao1 diversity was significantly lower in multiple sclerosis patients than controls, suggesting substantial peripheral T-cell clonal expansion. Significantly higher frequencies in patients than in controls were found for five or six TRBV segments, including TRBV5-6, TRBV5-1 and TRBV20-1. The multiple sclerosis patient group was slightly younger than the control group.

Library method: PCR. TCRdb lists the instrument as Illumina HiSeq 2500. To reduce PCR and sequencing biases, unique molecular identifiers were incorporated into the TCR beta cDNA libraries. Per 1 to 10 million input T cells, roughly 0.5 million cDNA molecules were obtained, such that each molecule approximated one T cell. The same protocol used for the earlier healthy control dataset was applied to prepare and sequence the patient libraries. Within a given batch, samples were prepared together, multiplexed and sequenced on the same HiSeq lane. Processing in the source paper ran as follows. MIGEC was used to process the raw barcoded reads, and molecular identifier groups with only a single read were discarded before consensus assembly and CDR3 extraction. VDJtools was used for post-analysis of the clonotype tables, with diversity normalized by down-sampling every dataset to the smallest sample size. In repertoire overlap clustering, CDR3 amino acid sequences, but not nucleotide sequences, were matched to correct batch-related cross-sample contamination. TCRdb ran its own pipeline on the public reads, namely fastp trimming at Q25 and MiXCR clone calling, and kept in-frame beta chains. Each CDR3 protein appears once, grouped with its most common genes and DNA. For this entry, the V and J calls and clone size follow TCRdb and not the study's own pipeline. The sample table records about 620,000 distinct CDR3 sequences; roughly 40% of these occur just once. About 1.5% of the sample goes to the ten largest clones.

To demonstrate the VDJtools post-analysis software, TCR beta repertoires were profiled from the peripheral blood of about 14 young patients with multiple sclerosis. The patients with multiple sclerosis were children and adolescents between about 6 and 16 years of age. Notes on this clonotype: Its binding antigen is unknown. The record has no base qualities; no much larger clone is one base away.

CDR1 is given as SEHNR and CDR2 as FQNEAQ, both from the germline V gene (reference sequence). Spanning cysteine to phenylalanine, the CDR3 consists of 12 amino acids. This entry keeps only the CDR3 DNA: 36 bases, framed from base 1. V is clipped by 6 bases and J by 4 bases, and the sequence between their germline boundaries is 9 bases long. This sequence originates from a girl aged 5-17 years with multiple sclerosis. The chain is made from TRBV7-9 and TRBJ2-5, with TRBD1 tentatively as D gene (6 bases match). The sequencing input was blood. CDR3 region: CASSYRVETQYF. The DNA sequence reads TGTGCCAGCAGTTACAGGGTAGAGACCCAGTACTTC.